A single T cell receptor (beta chain) is shown here with its context. This entry is derived from a study of blood T cell repertoires in COVID-19. As originally analysed: Amplified reference gene primers provided the basis for estimating nucleated cell counts. Libraries were prepared by immunoSEQ multiplex PCR; TCRdb keeps only in-frame clonotypes and omits some of them. D and trimming were read from the DNA, whereas the V and J calls and clone size are those reported in that table. The sample carries roughly 57,000 clones, roughly 89% recorded once. During active infection, Seattle patients enrolled and were then monitored through disease. The clonotype was recovered from a woman aged 55-70 years with COVID-19, enrolled during active disease. The sample comprised peripheral blood.

CDR3 in DNA: TGTGCCAGCAGCCAAGTTAATTGGGGAGGCCAGTTCTTC. Translation: CASSQVNWGGQFF. This rearrangement joins TRBV3-1 (or the pseudogene TRBV3-2) to TRBJ2-1, with D tentatively TRBD2 (6 bases). V lost 1 base and J lost 13, with 14 bases in between. From germline, CDR1 is LGHDT and CDR2 YNNKEL (reference sequence). The CDR3 covers 13 residues.